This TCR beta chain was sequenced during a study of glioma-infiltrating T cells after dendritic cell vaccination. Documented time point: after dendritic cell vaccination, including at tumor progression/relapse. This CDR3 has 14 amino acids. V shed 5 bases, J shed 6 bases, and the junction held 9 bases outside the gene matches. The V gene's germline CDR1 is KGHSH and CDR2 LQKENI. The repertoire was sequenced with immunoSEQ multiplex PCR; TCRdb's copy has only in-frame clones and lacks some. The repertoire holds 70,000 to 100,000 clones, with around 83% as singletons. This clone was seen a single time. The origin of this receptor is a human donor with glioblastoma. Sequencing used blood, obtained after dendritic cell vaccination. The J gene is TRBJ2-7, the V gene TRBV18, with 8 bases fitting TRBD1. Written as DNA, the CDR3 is TGTGCCAGCTCATCGACGACAGGGGCGACCGAGCAGTACTTC. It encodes CASSSTTGATEQYF.